The TCR beta chain under discussion was sequenced for a study of blood T cells in healthy people across ages. The study's findings and limits: More naive CD4+ cells and higher diversity were found in long-lived than in aged donors. Strong correlation linked observed beta diversity and percent naive T cells.

The CDR3 extends over 14 amino acids. Germline CDR1 is LGHNA and CDR2 is YNFKEQ. V was trimmed by 1 base and J by 1 base, leaving 7 bases between them. This clonotype was seen at least ten times. No antigen is known for it. Primers used in a second PCR of about 6 to 12 cycles were a sample-barcoded 5' primer and a J-beta primer mix. TCRdb used MiXCR to reprocess the 5' RACE reads, holding one entry per CDR3 protein. Of about 670,000 distinct CDR3 sequences listed, less than 45% are singletons. This TCR came from an elderly man in good health. Source material: blood. The chain carries TRBV4-2 and TRBJ1-1; the D is unclear. CDR3 in amino acids: CASSQAPGNTEAFF. The CDR3 nucleotides read TGTGCCAGCAGCCAAGCCCCAGGGAACACTGAAGCTTTCTTT.